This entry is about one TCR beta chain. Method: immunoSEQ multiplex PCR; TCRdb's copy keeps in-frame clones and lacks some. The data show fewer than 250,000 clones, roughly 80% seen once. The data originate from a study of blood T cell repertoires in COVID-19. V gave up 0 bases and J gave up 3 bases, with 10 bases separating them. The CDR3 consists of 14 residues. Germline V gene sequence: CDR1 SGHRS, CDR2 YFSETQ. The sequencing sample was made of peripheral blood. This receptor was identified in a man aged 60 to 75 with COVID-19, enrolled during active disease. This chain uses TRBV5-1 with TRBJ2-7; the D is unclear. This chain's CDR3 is CASSLGDTLYEQYF. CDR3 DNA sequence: TGCGCCAGCAGCTTGGGCGACACCCTCTACGAGCAGTACTTC.